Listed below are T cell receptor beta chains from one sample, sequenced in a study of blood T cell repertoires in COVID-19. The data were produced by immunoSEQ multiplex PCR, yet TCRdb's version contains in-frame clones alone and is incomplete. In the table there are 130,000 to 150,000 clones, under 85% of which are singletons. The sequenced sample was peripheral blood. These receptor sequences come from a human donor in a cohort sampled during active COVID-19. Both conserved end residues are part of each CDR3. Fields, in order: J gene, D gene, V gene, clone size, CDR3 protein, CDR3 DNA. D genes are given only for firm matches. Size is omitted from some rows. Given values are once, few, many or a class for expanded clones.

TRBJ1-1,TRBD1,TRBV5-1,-,CASNRQGPSSTEAFF,TGCGCCAGTAACCGACAGGGGCCCTCCTCCACTGAAGCTTTCTTT
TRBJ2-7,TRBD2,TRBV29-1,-,CSVGLGGGVYEQYF,TGCAGCGTGGGGCTTGGCGGGGGGGTTTACGAGCAGTACTTC
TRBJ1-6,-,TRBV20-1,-,CSASPAGLNSPLHF,TGCAGTGCTAGTCCCGCTGGGCTCAATTCACCCCTCCACTTT
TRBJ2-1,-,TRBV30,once,CAWSAQGGEQFF,TGTGCCTGGAGTGCACAGGGCGGTGAGCAGTTCTTC
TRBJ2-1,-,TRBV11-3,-,CASSLAPAGAVNEQFF,TGTGCCAGCAGCTTAGCTCCTGCGGGGGCGGTTAATGAGCAGTTCTTC
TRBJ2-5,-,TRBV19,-,CASSSASSSQYF,TGTGCCAGTAGTAGTGCTAGTTCGTCCCAGTACTTC
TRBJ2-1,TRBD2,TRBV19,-,CASSPSGGYNEQFF,TGTGCCAGTAGCCCTAGCGGGGGGTACAATGAGCAGTTCTTC
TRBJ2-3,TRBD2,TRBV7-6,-,CASSFGGVTDTQYF,TGTGCCAGCAGCTTCGGGGGGGTCACAGATACGCAGTATTTT
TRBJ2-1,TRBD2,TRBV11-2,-,CASSTGLVREQFF,TGTGCCAGCAGCACGGGACTAGTACGGGAGCAGTTCTTC
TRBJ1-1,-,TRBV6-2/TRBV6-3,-,CASSLSTVNTEAFF,TGTGCCAGCAGTCTATCGACAGTGAACACTGAAGCTTTCTTT
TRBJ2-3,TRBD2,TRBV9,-,CASTRGGEYTDTQYF,TGTGCCAGCACCCGCGGGGGGGAATATACAGATACGCAGTATTTT
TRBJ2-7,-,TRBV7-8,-,CASSFGGRGTHYEQYF,TGTGCCAGCAGCTTTGGCGGCCGGGGGACTCACTACGAGCAGTACTTC
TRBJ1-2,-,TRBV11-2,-,CASSLSFGGNYGYTF,TGTGCCAGCAGCTTATCGTTCGGGGGTAACTATGGCTACACCTTC
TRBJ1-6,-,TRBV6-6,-,CASRKNPGQGISPLHF,TGTGCCAGCAGAAAGAATCCGGGACAAGGGATTTCACCCCTCCACTTT
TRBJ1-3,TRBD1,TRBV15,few,CATSRGRGRAGNTIYF,TGTGCCACCAGCAGAGGAAGGGGGCGGGCGGGAAACACCATATATTTT
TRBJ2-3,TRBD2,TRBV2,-,CASSDQLALGTDTQYF,TGTGCCAGCAGTGACCAACTAGCGCTGGGCACAGATACGCAGTATTTT
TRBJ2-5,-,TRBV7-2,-,CASSLGSLQETQYF,TGTGCCAGCAGCTTAGGTAGTTTACAAGAGACCCAGTACTTC
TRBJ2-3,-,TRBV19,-,CASSIGGTSTDTQYF,TGTGCCAGTAGTATAGGTGGGACTAGCACAGATACGCAGTATTTT
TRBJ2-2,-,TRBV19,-,CASSMWGAGELFF,TGTGCCAGTAGCATGTGGGGGGCCGGGGAGCTGTTTTTT
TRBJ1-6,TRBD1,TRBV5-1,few,CASSEGTGGAGSPLHF,TGCGCCAGCAGCGAAGGGACAGGGGGCGCGGGGTCACCCCTCCACTTT
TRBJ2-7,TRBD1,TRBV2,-,CASSDRVSISYEQYF,TGTGCCAGCAGCGACAGGGTCAGTATCTCCTACGAGCAGTACTTC
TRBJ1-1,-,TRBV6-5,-,CASCQGLDTEAFF,TGTGCCAGCTGTCAGGGGTTGGACACTGAAGCTTTCTTT
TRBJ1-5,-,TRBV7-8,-,CASSPRMGQSQHF,TGTGCCAGCAGCCCCCGTATGGGCCAATCCCAGCATTTT
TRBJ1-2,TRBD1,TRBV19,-,CASSIEDREKGYTF,TGTGCCAGTAGTATAGAGGACAGGGAAAAGGGCTACACCTTC
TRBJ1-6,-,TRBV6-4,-,CASSEVDNSPLHF,TGTGCCAGCAGTGAGGTAGATAATTCACCCCTCCACTTT
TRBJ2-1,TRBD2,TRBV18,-,CASSPPVPAGGYNEQFF,TGTGCCAGCTCACCACCGGTTCCCGCGGGGGGCTACAATGAGCAGTTCTTC
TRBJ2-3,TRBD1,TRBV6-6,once,CASSYRQGNTDTQYF,TGTGCCAGCAGTTACCGACAGGGTAACACAGATACGCAGTATTTT
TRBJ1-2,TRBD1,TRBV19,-,CASSSGTGTDGYTF,TGTGCCAGTAGTTCAGGGACAGGGACGGATGGCTACACCTTC
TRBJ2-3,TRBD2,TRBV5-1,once,CASTYPSSGGADTQYF,TGCGCCAGCACCTATCCTTCAAGCGGGGGGGCAGATACGCAGTATTTT
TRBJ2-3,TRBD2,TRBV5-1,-,CASSLAPGLAGAVITDTQYF,TGCGCCAGCAGCTTGGCCCCTGGACTAGCGGGGGCGGTAATCACAGATACGCAGTATTTT
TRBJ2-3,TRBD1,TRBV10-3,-,CASLGQESTDTQYF,TGTGCCAGCTTAGGACAGGAAAGCACAGATACGCAGTATTTT
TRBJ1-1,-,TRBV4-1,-,CASSQVGEGNTEAFF,TGCGCCAGCAGCCAAGTGGGCGAGGGGAACACTGAAGCTTTCTTT
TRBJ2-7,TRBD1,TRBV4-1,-,CASSHQAGTDPPYEQYF,TGCGCCAGCAGCCATCAAGCAGGGACAGACCCTCCCTACGAGCAGTACTTC
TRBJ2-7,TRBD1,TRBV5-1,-,CASNRGLVGYEQYF,TGCGCCAGCAACAGGGGGCTGGTGGGCTACGAGCAGTACTTC
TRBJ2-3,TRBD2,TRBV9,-,CASRRGSTDTQYF,TGTGCCAGCCGGCGGGGGAGCACAGATACGCAGTATTTT
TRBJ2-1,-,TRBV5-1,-,CASSLAVGGRSYNEQFF,TGCGCCAGCAGCTTGGCCGTAGGCGGCCGCTCCTACAATGAGCAGTTCTTC
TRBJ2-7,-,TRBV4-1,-,CASRPVLGRGSGEQYF,TGCGCCAGCAGACCAGTCCTGGGCAGGGGATCTGGGGAGCAGTACTTC
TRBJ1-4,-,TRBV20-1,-,CVWVRNEKLFF,TGCGTATGGGTCAGGAATGAAAAACTGTTTTTT
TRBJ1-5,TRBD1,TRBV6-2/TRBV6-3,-,CASSYAQGRGSGNQPQHF,TGTGCCAGCAGTTATGCGCAGGGCAGGGGGTCTGGGAATCAGCCCCAGCATTTT
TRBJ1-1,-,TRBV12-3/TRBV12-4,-,CASSFDGLGAFF,TGTGCCAGCAGTTTTGACGGACTAGGAGCTTTCTTT
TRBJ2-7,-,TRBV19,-,CASSSTGLSYEQYF,TGTGCCAGTAGTTCGACAGGTCTATCCTACGAGCAGTACTTC
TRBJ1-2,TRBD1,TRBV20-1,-,CSADREGYTF,TGCAGTGCGGACAGGGAGGGCTACACCTTC
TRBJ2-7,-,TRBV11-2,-,CASSSFFEQYF,TGTGCCAGCAGCTCTTTTTTTGAGCAGTACTTC
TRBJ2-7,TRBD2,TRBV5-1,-,CASSFIMSGRANYEQYF,TGCGCCAGCAGCTTCATCATGTCGGGGAGGGCTAACTACGAGCAGTACTTC
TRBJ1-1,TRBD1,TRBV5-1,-,CASSLVQGGNTEAFF,TGCGCCAGCAGCTTGGTGCAGGGGGGGAACACTGAAGCTTTCTTT
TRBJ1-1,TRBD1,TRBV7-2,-,CASSTRQGVNTEAFF,TGTGCCAGCAGCACCCGACAGGGAGTGAACACTGAAGCTTTCTTT
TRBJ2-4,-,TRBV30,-,CAWSWQGENIQYF,TGTGCCTGGAGTTGGCAGGGTGAAAACATTCAGTACTTC
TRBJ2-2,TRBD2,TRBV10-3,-,CAISEPTSGGSTGELFF,TGTGCCATCAGTGAGCCTACTAGCGGTGGGAGCACCGGGGAGCTGTTTTTT
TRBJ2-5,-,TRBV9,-,CASSAPGGDETQYF,TGTGCCAGCAGCGCGCCCGGGGGAGATGAGACCCAGTACTTC
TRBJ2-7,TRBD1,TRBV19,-,CASSTRDRILEQYF,TGTGCCAGTAGTACCCGGGACAGGATTCTCGAGCAGTACTTC